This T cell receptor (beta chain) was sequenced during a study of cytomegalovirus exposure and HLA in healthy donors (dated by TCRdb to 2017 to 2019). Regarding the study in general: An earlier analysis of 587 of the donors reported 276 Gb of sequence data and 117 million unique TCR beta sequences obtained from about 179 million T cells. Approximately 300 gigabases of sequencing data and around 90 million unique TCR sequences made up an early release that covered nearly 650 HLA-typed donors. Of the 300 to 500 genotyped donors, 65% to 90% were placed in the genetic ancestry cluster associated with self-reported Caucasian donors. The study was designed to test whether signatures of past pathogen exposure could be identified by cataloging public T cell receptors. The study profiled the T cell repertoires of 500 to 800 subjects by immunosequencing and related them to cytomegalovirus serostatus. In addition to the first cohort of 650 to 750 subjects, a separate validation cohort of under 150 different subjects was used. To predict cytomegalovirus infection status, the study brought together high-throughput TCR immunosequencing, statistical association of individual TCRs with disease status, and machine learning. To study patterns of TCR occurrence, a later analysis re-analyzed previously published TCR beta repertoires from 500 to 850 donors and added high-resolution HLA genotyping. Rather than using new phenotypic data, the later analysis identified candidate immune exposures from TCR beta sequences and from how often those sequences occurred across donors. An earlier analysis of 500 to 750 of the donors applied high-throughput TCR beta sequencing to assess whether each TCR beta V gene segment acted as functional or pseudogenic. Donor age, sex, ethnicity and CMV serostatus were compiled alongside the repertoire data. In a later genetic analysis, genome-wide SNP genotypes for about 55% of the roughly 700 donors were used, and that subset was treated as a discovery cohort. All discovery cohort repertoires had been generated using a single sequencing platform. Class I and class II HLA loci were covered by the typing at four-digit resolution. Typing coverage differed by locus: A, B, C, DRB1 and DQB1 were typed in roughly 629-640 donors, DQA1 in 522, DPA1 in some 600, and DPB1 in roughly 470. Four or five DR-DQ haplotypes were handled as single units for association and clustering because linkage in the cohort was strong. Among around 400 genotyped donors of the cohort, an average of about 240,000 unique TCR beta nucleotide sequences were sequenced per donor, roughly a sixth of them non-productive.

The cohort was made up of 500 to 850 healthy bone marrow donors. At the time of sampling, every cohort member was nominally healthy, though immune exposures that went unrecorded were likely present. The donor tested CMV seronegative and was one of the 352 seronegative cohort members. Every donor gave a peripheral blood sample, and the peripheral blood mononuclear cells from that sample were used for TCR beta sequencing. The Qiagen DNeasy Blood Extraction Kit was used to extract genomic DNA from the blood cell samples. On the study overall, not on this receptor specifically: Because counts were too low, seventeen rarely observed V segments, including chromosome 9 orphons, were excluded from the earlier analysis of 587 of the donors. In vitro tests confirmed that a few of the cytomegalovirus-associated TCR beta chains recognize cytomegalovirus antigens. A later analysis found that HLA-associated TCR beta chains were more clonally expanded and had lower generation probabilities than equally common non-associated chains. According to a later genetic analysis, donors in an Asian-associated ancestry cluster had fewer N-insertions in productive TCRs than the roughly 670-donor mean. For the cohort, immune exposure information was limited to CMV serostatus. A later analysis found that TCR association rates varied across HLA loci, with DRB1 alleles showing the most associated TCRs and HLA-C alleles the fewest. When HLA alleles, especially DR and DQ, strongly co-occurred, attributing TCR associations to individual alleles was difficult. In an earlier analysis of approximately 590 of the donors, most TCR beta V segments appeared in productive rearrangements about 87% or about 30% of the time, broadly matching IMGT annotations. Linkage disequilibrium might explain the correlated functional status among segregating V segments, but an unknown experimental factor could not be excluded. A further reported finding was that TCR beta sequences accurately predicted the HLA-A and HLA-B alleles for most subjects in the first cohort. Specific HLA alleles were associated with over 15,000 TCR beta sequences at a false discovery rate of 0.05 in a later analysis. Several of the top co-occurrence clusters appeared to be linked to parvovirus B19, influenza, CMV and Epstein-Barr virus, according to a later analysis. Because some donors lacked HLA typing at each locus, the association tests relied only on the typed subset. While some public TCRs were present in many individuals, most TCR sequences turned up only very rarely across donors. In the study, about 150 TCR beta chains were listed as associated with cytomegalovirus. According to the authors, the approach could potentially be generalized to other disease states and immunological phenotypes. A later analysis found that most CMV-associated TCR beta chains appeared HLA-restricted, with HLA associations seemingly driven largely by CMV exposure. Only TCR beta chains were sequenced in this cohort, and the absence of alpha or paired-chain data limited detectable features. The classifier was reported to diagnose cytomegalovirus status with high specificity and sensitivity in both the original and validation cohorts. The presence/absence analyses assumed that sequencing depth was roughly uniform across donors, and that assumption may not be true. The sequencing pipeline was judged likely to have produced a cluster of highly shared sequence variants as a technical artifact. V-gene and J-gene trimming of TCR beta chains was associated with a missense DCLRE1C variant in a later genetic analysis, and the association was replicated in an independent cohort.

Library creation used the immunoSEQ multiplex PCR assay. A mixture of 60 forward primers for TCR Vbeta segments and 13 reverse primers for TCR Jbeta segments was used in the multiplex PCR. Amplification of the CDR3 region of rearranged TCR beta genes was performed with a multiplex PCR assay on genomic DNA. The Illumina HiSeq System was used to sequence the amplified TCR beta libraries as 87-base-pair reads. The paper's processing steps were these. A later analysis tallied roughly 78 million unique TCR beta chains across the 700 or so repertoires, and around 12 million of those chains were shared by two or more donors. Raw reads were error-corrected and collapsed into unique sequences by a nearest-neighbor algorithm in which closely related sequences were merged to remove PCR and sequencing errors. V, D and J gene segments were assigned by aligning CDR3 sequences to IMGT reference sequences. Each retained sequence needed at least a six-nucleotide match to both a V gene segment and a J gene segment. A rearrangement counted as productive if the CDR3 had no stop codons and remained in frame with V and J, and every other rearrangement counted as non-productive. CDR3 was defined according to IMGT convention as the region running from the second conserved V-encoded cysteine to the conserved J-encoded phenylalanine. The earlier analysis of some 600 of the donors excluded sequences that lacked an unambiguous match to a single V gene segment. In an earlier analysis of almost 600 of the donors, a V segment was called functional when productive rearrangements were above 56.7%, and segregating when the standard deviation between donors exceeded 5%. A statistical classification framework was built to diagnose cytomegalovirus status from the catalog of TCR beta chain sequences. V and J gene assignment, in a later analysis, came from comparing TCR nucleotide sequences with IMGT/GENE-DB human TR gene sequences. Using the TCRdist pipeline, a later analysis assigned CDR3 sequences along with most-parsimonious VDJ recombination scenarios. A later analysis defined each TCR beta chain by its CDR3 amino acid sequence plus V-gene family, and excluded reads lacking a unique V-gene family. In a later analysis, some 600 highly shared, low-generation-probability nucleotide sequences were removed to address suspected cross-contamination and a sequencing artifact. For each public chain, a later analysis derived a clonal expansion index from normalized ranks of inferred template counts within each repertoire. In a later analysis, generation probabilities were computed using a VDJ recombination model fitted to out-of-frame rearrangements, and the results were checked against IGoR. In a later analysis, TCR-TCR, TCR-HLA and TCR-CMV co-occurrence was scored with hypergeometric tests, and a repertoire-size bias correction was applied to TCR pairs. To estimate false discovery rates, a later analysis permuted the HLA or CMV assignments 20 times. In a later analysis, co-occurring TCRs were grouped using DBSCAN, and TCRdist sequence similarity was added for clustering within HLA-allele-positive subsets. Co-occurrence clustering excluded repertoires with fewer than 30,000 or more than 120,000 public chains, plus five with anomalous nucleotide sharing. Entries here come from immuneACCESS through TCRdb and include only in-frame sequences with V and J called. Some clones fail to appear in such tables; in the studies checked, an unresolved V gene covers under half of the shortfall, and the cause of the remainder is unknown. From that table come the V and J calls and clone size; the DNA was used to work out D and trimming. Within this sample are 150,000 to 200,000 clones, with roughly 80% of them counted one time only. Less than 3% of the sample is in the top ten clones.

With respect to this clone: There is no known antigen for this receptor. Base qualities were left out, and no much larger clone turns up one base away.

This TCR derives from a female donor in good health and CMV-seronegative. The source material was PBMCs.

The bases are TGTGCCACCAGCGCTGGAGGTAGGCTCCAAGAGACCCAGTACTTC. The translation is CATSAGGRLQETQYF. The receptor chain draws on TRBV15 and TRBJ2-5, and the D gene may be TRBD2, 5 bases matching. In the germline V gene (reference sequence), CDR1 corresponds to LNHNV and CDR2 to YYDKDF. The CDR3 runs 15 amino acids, cysteine and phenylalanine included. The only DNA kept is the CDR3, 45 bases in frame from the first base. The junction carries 14 bases between V and J, which are trimmed by 5 bases and 1 base respectively.